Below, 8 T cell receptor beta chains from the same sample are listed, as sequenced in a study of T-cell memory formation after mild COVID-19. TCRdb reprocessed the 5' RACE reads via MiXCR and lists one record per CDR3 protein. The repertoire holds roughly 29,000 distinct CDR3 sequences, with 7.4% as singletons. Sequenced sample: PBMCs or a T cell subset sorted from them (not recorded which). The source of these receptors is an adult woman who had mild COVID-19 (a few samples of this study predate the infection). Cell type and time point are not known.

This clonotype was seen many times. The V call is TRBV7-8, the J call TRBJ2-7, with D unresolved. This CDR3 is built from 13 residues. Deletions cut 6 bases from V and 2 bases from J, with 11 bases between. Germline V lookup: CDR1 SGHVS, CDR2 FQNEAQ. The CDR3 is CASRAGFTYEQYF. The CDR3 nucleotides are TGTGCCAGCAGGGCAGGTTTCACCTACGAGCAGTACTTC.

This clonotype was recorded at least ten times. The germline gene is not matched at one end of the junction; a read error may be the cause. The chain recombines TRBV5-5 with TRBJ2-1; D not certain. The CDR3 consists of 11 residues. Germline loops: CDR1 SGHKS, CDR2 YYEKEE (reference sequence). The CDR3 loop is CASSVDTAVIF. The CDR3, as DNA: TGTGCCAGCAGCGTAGACACGGCCGTGATCTTC.

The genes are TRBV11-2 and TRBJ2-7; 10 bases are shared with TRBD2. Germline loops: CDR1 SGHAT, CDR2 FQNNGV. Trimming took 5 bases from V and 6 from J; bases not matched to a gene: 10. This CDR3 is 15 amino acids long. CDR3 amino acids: CASSTPSGSSSEQYF. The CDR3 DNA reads TGTGCCAGCAGCACACCTAGCGGGAGCTCCAGCGAGCAGTACTTC.

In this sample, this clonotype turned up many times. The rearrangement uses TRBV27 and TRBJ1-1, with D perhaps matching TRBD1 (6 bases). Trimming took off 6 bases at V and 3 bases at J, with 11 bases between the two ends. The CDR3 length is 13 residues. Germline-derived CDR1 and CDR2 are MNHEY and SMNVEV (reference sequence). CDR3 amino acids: CASRTGYDTEAFF. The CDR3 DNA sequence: TGTGCCAGCAGAACAGGGTATGACACTGAAGCTTTCTTT.

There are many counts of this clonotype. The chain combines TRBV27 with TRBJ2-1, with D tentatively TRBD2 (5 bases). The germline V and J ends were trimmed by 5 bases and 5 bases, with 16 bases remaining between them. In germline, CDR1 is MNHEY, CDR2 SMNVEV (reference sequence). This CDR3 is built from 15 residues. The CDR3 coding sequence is TGTGCCAGCAGTCCCCGAGCTAGCAGAGACAATGAGCAGTTCTTC. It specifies CASSPRASRDNEQFF.

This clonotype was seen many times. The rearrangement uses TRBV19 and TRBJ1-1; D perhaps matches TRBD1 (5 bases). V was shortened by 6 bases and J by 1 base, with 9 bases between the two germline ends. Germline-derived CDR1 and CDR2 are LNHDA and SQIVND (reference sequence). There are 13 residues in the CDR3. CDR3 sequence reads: CASSPGRNTEAFF. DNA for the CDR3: TGTGCCAGTAGCCCGGGGCGGAACACTGAAGCTTTCTTT.

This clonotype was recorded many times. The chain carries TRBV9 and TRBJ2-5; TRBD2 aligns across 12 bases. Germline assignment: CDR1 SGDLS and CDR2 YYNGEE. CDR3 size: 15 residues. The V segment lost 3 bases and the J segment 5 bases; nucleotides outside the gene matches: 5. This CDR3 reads CASSGGTSGRETQYF. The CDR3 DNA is TGTGCCAGCAGCGGAGGGACTAGCGGGCGTGAGACCCAGTACTTC.

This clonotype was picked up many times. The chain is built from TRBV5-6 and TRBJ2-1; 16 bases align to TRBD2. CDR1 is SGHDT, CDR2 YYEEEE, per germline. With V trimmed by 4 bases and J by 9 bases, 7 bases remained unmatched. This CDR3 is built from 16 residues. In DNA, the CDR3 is TGTGCCAGCAGCCCGGGACTAGCGGGAGGGCAGGGTGAGCAGTTCTTC. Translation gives CASSPGLAGGQGEQFF.